The 19 T cell receptor beta chains given below trace back to one sample, sequenced in a study of blood T cells in healthy people across ages. Next came a second PCR, run for about 6 to 12 cycles, which used a sample-barcoded 5' primer along with a J-beta primer mix. Each CDR3 protein is one row after TCRdb ran MiXCR on the 5' RACE reads. The sample has about 640,000 distinct CDR3 sequences; less than 35% are singletons. The sequenced sample was blood. Every receptor here comes from a woman of 80 years or more in good health.

This clonotype came up many times. The chain carries TRBV20-1 and TRBJ2-7, with TRBD1 matching 7 bases. Germline values: CDR1 DFQATT, CDR2 SNEGSKA (reference sequence). The length of the CDR3 is 14 residues. The junction had 7 bases not matched to a gene; V was cut back by 0 bases and J by 5 bases. The CDR3 nucleotides read TGCAGTGCTAGAGATCTCGACAGGGTGGACGAGCAGTACTTC. Translation gives CSARDLDRVDEQYF.

V and J are TRBV10-3 and TRBJ1-3; maybe TRBD1 (5 bases). Germline V lookup: CDR1 ENHRY, CDR2 SYGVKD. V lost 11 bases to trimming and J lost 0 bases, with 14 bases between them. CDR3 length equals 14 residues. The DNA of the CDR3 is TGTGCCTCCAGGGCTAGAGACTCTGGAAACACCATATATTTT. Protein: CASRARDSGNTIYF.

In the case of this clonotype: Just one base apart from a much larger clone, this may be a read error. This chain links TRBV7-9 with TRBJ1-5; 7 bases are a match to TRBD1. Per the germline V gene, CDR1 is SEHNR and CDR2 is FQNEAQ (reference sequence). The CDR3 has 17 amino acids. CDR3 bases: TGTACCAGCAGCTTAGGCCAGGGGGGTGGGGGCAATCAGCCCCAGCATTTT. Its protein product is CTSSLGQGGGGNQPQHF. The variable domain in full, with the rest retrieved from reference TRBV7-9 and TRBJ1-5, is DTGVSQNPRHKITKRGQNVTFRCDPISEHNRLYWYRQTLGQGPEFLTYFQNEAQLEKSRLLSDRFSAERPKGSFSTLEIQRTEQGDSAMYLCTSSLGQGGGGNQPQHFGDGTRLSIL.

In this sample, this clonotype turned up many times. The V call is TRBV29-1, the J call TRBJ1-5, with D unclear. Germline CDR1 SQVTM, CDR2 ANQGSEA. The ends were cut back, 4 bases at V and 4 bases at J, with 8 bases in the middle. The CDR3 is 12 amino acids. In nucleotides, the CDR3 is TGCAGCGTTGGTATCGGAAATCAGCCCCAGCATTTT. The encoded protein is CSVGIGNQPQHF.

This clonotype came up many times. The chain recombines TRBV10-3 with TRBJ2-6; D not resolved. The V end was cut by 6 bases, the J end by 0 bases, with 15 bases between. The CDR3 length is 17 residues. From germline, CDR1 is ENHRY and CDR2 SYGVKD. CDR3 loop: CAIRASTQTSGANVLTF. The CDR3 DNA sequence: TGTGCCATCAGAGCGTCTACCCAGACCTCTGGGGCCAACGTCCTGACTTTC.

The CDR3 DNA is TGTGCCAGCAGACGAACGTGGACGGGAATTAATCAGCCCCAGCATTTT. It translates to CASRRTWTGINQPQHF. The gene calls are TRBV7-2 and TRBJ1-5; D unclear. Germline CDR1 reads SGHTA; CDR2 reads FQGNSA. CDR3 size: 16 residues. V was cut by 6 bases and J by 4 bases, with 19 bases left in between.

The V and J genes are TRBV3-1 and TRBJ1-2; a possible D gene is TRBD1 (5 bases). V gave up 3 bases and J gave up 8 bases, with 13 bases separating them. The CDR3 runs 13 residues. Germline CDR1 is LGHDT and CDR2 is YNNKEL (reference sequence). CDR3 protein: CASSHGTLMGYTF. The CDR3 coding sequence is TGTGCCAGCAGCCATGGGACCCTGATGGGCTACACCTTC. Full variable domain (missing parts from reference TRBV3-1 and TRBJ1-2): DTAVSQTPKYLVTQMGNDKSIKCEQNLGHDTMYWYKQDSKKFLKIMFSYNNKELIINETVPNRFSPKSPDKAHLNLHINSLELGDSAVYFCASSHGTLMGYTFGSGTRLTVV.

Only a few counts were recorded for this clonotype. The DNA for the CDR3 is TGTGCCTGGAGTTTAAATGGACAGTCTAATGAAAAACTGTTTTTT. Protein sequence: CAWSLNGQSNEKLFF. The chain is built from TRBV30 and TRBJ1-4; maybe TRBD1 (6 bases). Germline-derived CDR1 and CDR2 are GTSNPN and SVGIG (reference sequence). Trimming took 2 bases from V and 3 from J, leaving 13 bases between them. The CDR3 covers 15 residues.

Ten or more counts support this clonotype. This chain uses TRBV6-5 with TRBJ2-7, with D unresolved. Germline V gene sequence: CDR1 MNHEY, CDR2 SVGAGI. Trimming took 2 bases from V and 2 from J, leaving 7 bases between them. This CDR3 comprises 13 residues. The chain's CDR3 is CASSYGPTYEQYF. The CDR3 DNA reads as TGTGCCAGCAGTTACGGGCCTACCTACGAGCAGTACTTC.

This clonotype was found a few times. This chain links TRBV20-1 with TRBJ2-3; 10 bases fit TRBD2. CDR1 and CDR2 from the germline V gene are DFQATT and SNEGSKA (reference sequence). The CDR3 sequence is 12 residues long. V gave up 5 bases and J gave up 8 bases; unmatched junction bases: 4. The CDR3 is CSAGRTSGTQYF. CDR3 bases: TGCAGTGCTGGAAGGACTAGCGGTACGCAGTATTTT.

In the case of this clonotype: Given a much more abundant clone one base away, this may be a read error. The V gene is TRBV6-1, the J gene TRBJ2-5, with 8 bases identical to TRBD2. The CDR3 is made up of 15 amino acids. The germline gives CDR1 MNHNS, CDR2 SASEGT. The ends lost 6 bases at V and 11 bases at J; junction bases unmatched: 17. The CDR3 region has the DNA TGTGCCAGCAGACCCGGGGGGGCATCTTACAATGAGCAGTACTTC. It encodes CASRPGGASYNEQYF.

A remark on this clonotype: Being one base from a much bigger clone, this may be a read error. The CDR3 nucleotides read TGTGCCAGCAGTCCCCTGACGGGGATGAGCACTGAAGCTTTCTTT. Its protein is CASSPLTGMSTEAFF. V and J are TRBV12-3 or TRBV12-4 and TRBJ1-1, with no clear D. Trimming cost V 5 bases and J 4 bases, with 17 bases left between them. CDR3 length: 15 amino acids.

The sample holds a few counts of this clonotype. A much larger clone sits a single nucleotide away, making a read error possible. This chain joins TRBV6-5 and TRBJ2-7, with 7 bases that match TRBD1. CDR1 and CDR2 (germline): MNHEY, SVGAGI. This CDR3 comprises 11 residues. CDR3 sequence reads: CACRGTYEQYF. The DNA of the CDR3 is TGTGCCTGCAGGGGGACCTACGAGCAGTACTTC.

This clonotype has only a few counts. DNA for the CDR3: TGTGCCAGCAGCCAAGAGGGACTAGCGGGACACTACGAGCAGTACTTC. Translated, it gives CASSQEGLAGHYEQYF. The rearrangement joins TRBV4-2 to TRBJ2-4, with 13 bases fitting TRBD2. The J call may be incorrect, as the DNA end agrees better with TRBJ2-7. The CDR3 consists of 16 residues. The germline V gene has CDR1 LGHNA and CDR2 YNFKEQ.

This clonotype was counted at least ten times. This clone may be a read error of a much larger clone one base away. V usage is TRBV10-3 and J usage is TRBJ1-6; TRBD1 matches 8 bases. CDR3 size: 16 residues. The germline gives CDR1 ENHRY, CDR2 SYGVKD. The CDR3 coding sequence is TGTGCCATCAGTGAGTCGACAGGGGTTGATAATTCACCCCCCCACTTT. Its translation is CAISESTGVDNSPPHF.

The chain joins TRBV7-2 to TRBJ2-4; D is possibly TRBD2 (6 bases). V dropped 5 bases and J dropped 0 bases, with 8 bases sitting between them. Germline V gene lookup returns CDR1 SGHTA and CDR2 FQGNSA. The CDR3 totals 14 residues. The CDR3 protein is CASSKGGAKNIQYF. The CDR3, as DNA: TGTGCCAGCAGCAAGGGAGGAGCCAAAAACATTCAGTACTTC.

This clonotype came up a few times. This sequence joins TRBV15 and TRBJ2-1, with D tentatively TRBD1 or TRBD2 (6 bases each). The CDR3 contains 13 residues. CDR1 is LNHNV and CDR2 is YYDKDF in the germline V gene (reference sequence). The V gene lost 0 bases and the J gene lost 15 bases, with 15 bases spanning the gap. Here the CDR3 reads CATSRDPGAHRFF. As DNA, the CDR3 is TGTGCCACCAGCAGAGATCCGGGGGCCCACCGGTTCTTC.

This clonotype has ten or more counts. The CDR3 DNA reads TGTGCCAGCAGCCGTAACAGGGGGTGGCCCTCCTACGAGCAGTACTTC. It specifies CASSRNRGWPSYEQYF. The gene calls are TRBV7-8 and TRBJ2-7; 8 bases are a match to TRBD1. V trimming: 5 bases; J trimming: 0 bases; junction bases outside the gene matches: 9. Germline assignment: CDR1 SGHVS and CDR2 FQNEAQ. CDR3 length: 16 amino acids.

This clonotype turned up a few times. A clone one base away is much larger, so this may be a read error. The J gene is TRBJ2-1, the V gene TRBV12-3 or TRBV12-4; D is possibly TRBD1 or TRBD2 (6 bases each). Trimming took 4 bases from V and 3 from J, leaving 19 bases between them. The CDR3 runs to 17 residues. CDR3 bases: TGTGCCAGCAGTTGGCGGGGACACCTGAGCTTCTACAATGAGCAGTTCTTC. This sequence encodes CASSWRGHLSFYNEQFF.